This paragraph reports one T cell receptor (beta chain). At least ten counts were recorded for this clonotype. The target of this receptor is not known. One base away there is no much larger clone; base qualities are not given. This entry belongs to a study of early T cells in non-severe SARS-CoV-2 infection (dated by TCRdb to the early 2020s). As for the study more broadly: TCR sequencing used bulk RNA from unsorted whole blood, so alpha and beta chains could not be paired.

Findings and caveats that apply to the study as a whole: VDJdb matching was skewed toward anti-spike CD8 responses, so virus-specific expansions were likely underestimated and private and CD4 specificities were missed.

The CDR3 contains 12 residues, cysteine and phenylalanine counted. Left in the record is the CDR3 DNA by itself, 36 bases read in frame from the first base. For CDR1 and CDR2, the germline V gene (reference sequence) lists GTSNPN and SVGIG. The junction carries 9 bases between V and J, which are trimmed by 2 bases and 6 bases respectively. Set within a cohort of healthcare workers in London, UK, this nested case-control study involved weekly PCR testing of nasopharyngeal swabs along with blood sampling. Healthcare workers were recruited during the week of the UK lockdown, between 23 and 31 March 2020, and followed weekly for up to about 15 weeks. Preparation of the library involved 5' RACE. The reads were generated on a NextSeq 500. Unique molecular identifiers were attached to individual cDNA molecules in the TCR library protocol so that sequencing error and PCR bias could be corrected. Sequencing covered both TCR alpha and beta chains, and within each sample the abundances of alpha and beta sequences were tightly co-correlated. From the authors' description of their analysis: Decombinator V4 was used to annotate TCR sequences for V gene, J gene and CDR3. Expanded TCRs were defined as changing significantly between any two time points under a Poisson model with p below 0.0001. Abundances of TCRs were expressed as counts per million after normalisation to the total number of TCRs sequenced in each sample. MAIT TCRs were defined by TRAV1-2 paired with TRAJ12, TRAJ20 or TRAJ33, and iNKT TCRs by TRAV10 paired with TRAJ18. VDJdb, accessed on 1 November 2021, was searched for TCRs annotated for CMV, EBV and SARS-CoV-2, and TCRs annotated for more than one antigen were excluded. The public sequencing data were trimmed at Q25 with fastp and processed into clonotypes with MiXCR by TCRdb, which kept only in-frame beta chains. Each entry is one CDR3 protein sequence, shown with its most common DNA and genes. The V and J calls here are based on TCRdb, not the publication. This sample lists fewer than 85,000 distinct CDR3 sequences; more than 10% were detected once. The ten largest account for 3.5% to 5.5% of the sample.

The receptor was derived from an adult who was a healthcare worker with PCR-confirmed SARS-CoV-2 infection or an uninfected control (not recorded which). Material for sequencing was whole blood. Recombination linked TRBV30 to TRBJ2-3; the D gene cannot be resolved reliably. The CDR3 corresponds to CAWSPGRDTQYF. The DNA sequence reads TGTGCCTGGAGTCCCGGGCGTGATACGCAGTATTTT.